Listed below are T cell receptor beta chains from one sample, sequenced in a study of OX40 agonist ivuxolimab in advanced cancers. Sequencing was performed with immunoSEQ multiplex PCR; in TCRdb, only in-frame clones are kept and a portion is missing. The table shows approximately 82,000 clones, with 94% occurring only once. This specimen was CD4+ or CD8+ T cells sorted from blood, taken in a trial of the OX40 agonist ivuxolimab. The receptors derive from an adult with an advanced solid tumor such as melanoma, head and neck, liver or kidney cancer. The CDR3 runs from the conserved cysteine through the conserved F or W.

V gene	J gene	CDR3 protein
TRBV4-1	TRBJ1-1	CASSPVTGVAAEAFF
TRBV27	TRBJ1-5	CASSIGAGGSQPQHF
TRBV27	TRBJ2-7	CASSLTGTSGYEQYF
TRBV4-1	TRBJ2-1	CASSQDPTGVGEQFF
TRBV9	TRBJ1-1	CASSAGQGARGAEAFF
TRBV4-3	TRBJ2-1	CASSRRLAGTGFSYNEQFF
TRBV6-5	TRBJ1-1	CASSANPGQDTEAFF
TRBV9	TRBJ2-7	CASSVGSGSPSYEQYF
TRBV7-9	TRBJ1-4	CASSPPWGREKLFF
TRBV4-1	TRBJ2-1	CASSQDGAGVGYNEQFF
TRBV11-2	TRBJ2-5	CASSLEAGLLRETQYF
TRBV6-5	TRBJ1-6	CASSYDSPLHF
TRBV9	TRBJ1-2	CASSGREGGPYNYGYTF
TRBV7-8	TRBJ2-1	CASSSQDRTYNEQFF
TRBV13	TRBJ1-1	CASSSQVSSMNTEAFF
TRBV5-1	TRBJ2-7	CARITGTSADEQYF
TRBV13	TRBJ2-3	CASSLAVAGPRDTQYF
TRBV7-9	TRBJ1-4	CASSRGGEKLFF
TRBV28	TRBJ2-1	CASSLYNEQFF
TRBV5-4	TRBJ2-5	CASSLVGTGIQETQYF
TRBV19	TRBJ1-5	CASRKGTGQQPQHF
TRBV27	TRBJ1-6	CASSSFPSYNSPLHF
TRBV9	TRBJ2-1	CASSVAGWTAKGQFF
TRBV9	TRBJ2-2	CASSVDGGELFF
TRBV5-1	TRBJ2-1	CASSANGGDEQFF
TRBV6-5	TRBJ1-5	CASSPGDSNQPQHF
TRBV6-5	TRBJ2-2	CASGMVTGELFF
TRBV11-2	TRBJ2-1	CASSRWTSGNNEQFF
TRBV11-2	TRBJ1-2	CASSSLQEHYGYTF
TRBV4-3	TRBJ1-2	CASSTQKGGAYGYTF
TRBV27	TRBJ1-2	CASSLDRYGYTF
TRBV19	TRBJ1-1	CASSPAAGLFAEAFF
TRBV6-6	TRBJ2-7	CASSSPGAHEQYF
TRBV11-2	TRBJ2-1	CASSPPPTQGAPSYNEQFF
TRBV14	TRBJ2-7	CASSRGGIEQYF
TRBV27	TRBJ1-1	CASSSPGTANTEAFF
TRBV6-5	TRBJ2-7	CASSYSLSRRYEQYF
TRBV7-9	TRBJ2-7	CASSPTGTIYEQYF
TRBV4-2	TRBJ2-1	CASSQPAGTNNEQFF
TRBV9	TRBJ2-7	CASSAGGDERTYEQYF
TRBV7-9	TRBJ1-1	CASSPPEPEAFF
TRBV27	TRBJ2-7	CASSFLGASYSYEQYF
TRBV4-2	TRBJ1-4	CASSQEGPLLFF
TRBV28	TRBJ2-7	CASSFGLSSYEQYF
TRBV7-9	TRBJ1-1	CASSLARAGVAFF
TRBV4-1	TRBJ1-1	CASSPPGTEAFF
TRBV2	TRBJ1-5	CASKSVQDQPQHF
TRBV19	TRBJ1-1	CASSSGAGTEAFF
TRBV28	TRBJ1-6	CASSLGDSPLHF
TRBV7-9	TRBJ1-1	CASSLPQGVVEAFF
TRBV30	TRBJ2-1	CACLDYYEQFF
TRBV29-1	TRBJ2-7	CSVVFRERPYEQYF
TRBV2	TRBJ2-7	CASIPGTSDYEQYF
TRBV9	TRBJ2-7	CASSPGGGHEQYF
TRBV9	TRBJ2-5	CASSVGSGGVQETQYF
TRBV28	TRBJ1-5	CASSLFARGGFGQPQHF
TRBV6-1	TRBJ1-1	CASTDRGGKFTEAFF